Listed below are T cell receptor beta chains from one sample, sequenced in a study of CD8 T cells in Susac syndrome. TCRdb reprocessed the immunoSEQ multiplex PCR reads via MiXCR and lists one record per CDR3 protein. Found here are over 65,000 distinct CDR3 sequences, 85% to 95% of them singletons; the top ten hold about 0.52%. Sequenced input: CD4+ T cells from PBMCs. The receptors were gathered from a human donor with Susac syndrome. CDR3s include the opening cysteine and the closing phenylalanine or tryptophan. The D gene is left open where the match is weak. Expanded clones get a size class; other rows say once, few or many, or leave the size out.

j_gene: TRBJ2-4
d_gene: -
abundance: -
v_gene: TRBV25-1
CDR3nt: TGTGCCAGCAGTGAATATAACCCGGGGGCTGCCAAAAACATTCAGTACTTC
CDR3aa: CASSEYNPGAAKNIQYF

j_gene: TRBJ2-5
d_gene: -
abundance: once
v_gene: TRBV7-9
CDR3nt: TGTGCCAGCTATACTCTGGGTGAAGAGACCCAGTACTTC
CDR3aa: CASYTLGEETQYF

j_gene: TRBJ1-1
d_gene: -
abundance: once
v_gene: TRBV5-6
CDR3nt: TGTGCCAGCAGTCTGACGAACACTGAAGCTTTCTTT
CDR3aa: CASSLTNTEAFF

j_gene: TRBJ2-7
d_gene: -
abundance: -
v_gene: TRBV6-6
CDR3nt: TGTGCCGCCTCACTAGCAGGGGGTCATCCCGACGAGCAGTACTTC
CDR3aa: CAASLAGGHPDEQYF

j_gene: TRBJ1-1
d_gene: -
abundance: -
v_gene: TRBV27
CDR3nt: TGTGCCAGCTTTGGACAGCTGAACACTGAAGCTTTCTTT
CDR3aa: CASFGQLNTEAFF

j_gene: TRBJ2-5
d_gene: TRBD2
abundance: -
v_gene: TRBV6-5
CDR3nt: TGTGCCAGCAGTTACGTACGACTAGCGGGGGCCCTGGAGACCCAGTACTTC
CDR3aa: CASSYVRLAGALETQYF

j_gene: TRBJ2-7
d_gene: TRBD2
abundance: once
v_gene: TRBV20-1
CDR3nt: TGCAGTTCTAGCGGGGGAGGGTACGAGCAGTACTTC
CDR3aa: CSSSGGGYEQYF

j_gene: TRBJ2-3
d_gene: -
abundance: -
v_gene: TRBV7-9
CDR3nt: TGTGCCAGCAGCAGCTCGAGCGGGTTAAGCACAGATACGCAGTATTTT
CDR3aa: CASSSSSGLSTDTQYF

j_gene: TRBJ2-4
d_gene: -
abundance: -
v_gene: TRBV21-1
CDR3nt: TGTGCCAGCAGCTTAATAAGGGGAAGTGGAGCCAAAAACATTCAGTACTTC
CDR3aa: CASSLIRGSGAKNIQYF

j_gene: TRBJ2-5
d_gene: TRBD2
abundance: -
v_gene: TRBV19
CDR3nt: TGTGCCAGTAGTCACCTCCGGACTAGCGGGGGGATGTACCAAGAGACCCAGTACTTC
CDR3aa: CASSHLRTSGGMYQETQYF

j_gene: TRBJ1-5
d_gene: -
abundance: -
v_gene: TRBV6-1
CDR3nt: TGTGCCAGCAGTGAAATGGGGGCCCGTAATCAGCCCCAGCATTTT
CDR3aa: CASSEMGARNQPQHF

j_gene: TRBJ1-2
d_gene: TRBD1
abundance: -
v_gene: TRBV3-1
CDR3nt: TGTGCCAGCAGCCAAGTGTGGCAGGGGGCTGGGGGCTACACCTTC
CDR3aa: CASSQVWQGAGGYTF

j_gene: TRBJ2-3
d_gene: -
abundance: once
v_gene: TRBV5-3
CDR3nt: TGTGCCAGCAGTCCCCGTAATAGCGCAGATACGCAGTATTTT
CDR3aa: CASSPRNSADTQYF

j_gene: TRBJ1-2
d_gene: -
abundance: -
v_gene: TRBV13
CDR3nt: TGTGCCAGCAGCCCCTCTCTGGGGGCGGGAAACTATGGCTACACCTTC
CDR3aa: CASSPSLGAGNYGYTF

j_gene: TRBJ1-2
d_gene: TRBD1
abundance: -
v_gene: TRBV20-1
CDR3nt: TGCAGTGCCCGGACAGGGAGTCAGAATGGCTACACCTTC
CDR3aa: CSARTGSQNGYTF

j_gene: TRBJ2-5
d_gene: -
abundance: -
v_gene: TRBV19
CDR3nt: TGTGCCAGTAGCCGCGGACAGACCTTCCAAGAGACCCAGTACTTC
CDR3aa: CASSRGQTFQETQYF

j_gene: TRBJ1-4
d_gene: -
abundance: -
v_gene: TRBV15
CDR3nt: TGTGCCACCAGCTCGGGGGCACGGGAAAAACTGTTTTTT
CDR3aa: CATSSGAREKLFF

j_gene: TRBJ2-7
d_gene: -
abundance: -
v_gene: TRBV6-2/TRBV6-3
CDR3nt: TGTGCCAGCAGTTCCTGGGACTCGAGCTCCTACGAGCAGTACTTC
CDR3aa: CASSSWDSSSYEQYF

j_gene: TRBJ2-2
d_gene: TRBD2
abundance: -
v_gene: TRBV4-3
CDR3nt: TGCGCCAGCAGCCCAGCTCATAGCGGGAGCGCGAGTGGAACCGGGGAGCTGTTTTTT
CDR3aa: CASSPAHSGSASGTGELFF

j_gene: TRBJ2-3
d_gene: TRBD2
abundance: -
v_gene: TRBV27
CDR3nt: TGTGCCACCCGTAGGAAACCGGGACTAGCGGGGGGGCCACTGACAGATACGCAGTATTTT
CDR3aa: CATRRKPGLAGGPLTDTQYF

j_gene: TRBJ2-5
d_gene: -
abundance: -
v_gene: TRBV3-1
CDR3nt: TGTGCCAGCAGCCAAGGTGGAACCGAGTACTTC
CDR3aa: CASSQGGTEYF

j_gene: TRBJ1-1
d_gene: TRBD1
abundance: -
v_gene: TRBV5-1
CDR3nt: TGCGCCAGCAGCTTTGGGGTACTCTCCGGGACAGGGTGGACTGAAGCTTTCTTT
CDR3aa: CASSFGVLSGTGWTEAFF

j_gene: TRBJ2-6
d_gene: TRBD1
abundance: -
v_gene: TRBV4-3
CDR3nt: TGCGCCAGCAGCCAAGGGGGGACAGGCAGGGCCAACGTCCTGACTTTC
CDR3aa: CASSQGGTGRANVLTF

j_gene: TRBJ1-2
d_gene: -
abundance: -
v_gene: TRBV6-2/TRBV6-3
CDR3nt: TGTGCCAGCAGCCGCCGGGGCTATGGCTACACCTTC
CDR3aa: CASSRRGYGYTF

j_gene: TRBJ2-1
d_gene: TRBD2
abundance: -
v_gene: TRBV3-1
CDR3nt: TGTGCCAGCAGCCGACTAGCGGGAGAAAATGAGCAGTTCTTC
CDR3aa: CASSRLAGENEQFF

j_gene: TRBJ2-3
d_gene: TRBD2
abundance: -
v_gene: TRBV4-2
CDR3nt: TGTGCCAGCAGCCAAGATTTGGCGGGAGTGGTAGATACGCAGTATTTT
CDR3aa: CASSQDLAGVVDTQYF

j_gene: TRBJ1-4
d_gene: TRBD1
abundance: -
v_gene: TRBV14
CDR3nt: TGTGCCAGCAGCCAAGTTACCGGGACAGGGGGAGGGAAACTGTTTTTT
CDR3aa: CASSQVTGTGGGKLFF